The subject of this entry is one T cell receptor (beta chain). Its antigen is as yet unknown. This specimen comes from a study of T cell repertoires in cytomegalovirus infection. Study in general: CMV infection plus the matching HLA type was flagged by public TCR beta signatures.

Points from the study as a whole: Ex vivo responses were dominated by HLA-C-restricted CMV-specific TCR beta clonotypes.

TCRdb recomputed calls from the reads with MiXCR, one row per CDR3 protein. The sample records approximately 180,000 distinct CDR3 sequences, about 18% being singletons. The sample was CD8+ T cells from PBMCs. The origin of this receptor is a human donor in good health (CMV status not recorded). Some clones in this sample may be carry-over from other donors' samples.

CDR3 protein: CASSSRDRGFYEQYF. For the CDR3, the DNA is TGTGCCAGCAGTTCCCGGGACAGGGGATTCTACGAGCAGTACTTC. The V gene is TRBV27, the J gene TRBJ2-7, with TRBD1 matching 10 bases. Germline CDR1 reads MNHEY; CDR2 reads SMNVEV (reference sequence). The CDR3 contains 15 residues. V lost 4 bases and J lost 3; bases outside the gene matches: 6.